Below, 7 T cell receptor beta chains from the same sample are listed, as sequenced in a study of T-cell memory formation after mild COVID-19. TCRdb processed the 5' RACE reads anew with MiXCR; each CDR3 protein has one entry. The table records 100,000 to 150,000 distinct CDR3 sequences, 5% to 6.5% of them present only once. The sample comprised PBMCs or a T cell subset sorted from them (not recorded which). Receptor source: an adult woman who had mild COVID-19 (a few samples of this study predate the infection). Cell type and time point are not known.

The chain couples TRBV7-9 to TRBJ2-1, with TRBD2 identical over 7 bases. This CDR3 has 16 amino acids. Germline-derived CDR1 and CDR2 are SEHNR and FQNEAQ (reference sequence). J was trimmed by 4 bases and V by 2 bases; bases with no gene match: 8. The CDR3 DNA reads TGTGCCAGCAGCTTAAGGCCGCGGGAGCCATACAATGAGCAGTTCTTC. It translates to CASSLRPREPYNEQFF.

The gene calls are TRBV9 and TRBJ1-1, with a weak D call TRBD1 (5 bases). The germline V gene encodes CDR1 SGDLS and CDR2 YYNGEE. V gave up 0 bases and J gave up 3 bases, with 21 bases separating them. The CDR3 consists of 18 residues. The CDR3 nucleotides are TGTGCCAGCAGCGTAGTCTCAAGGTGGGGGGACGAGGACACTGAAGCTTTCTTT. It yields the protein CASSVVSRWGDEDTEAFF.

The chain uses TRBV7-9 and TRBJ2-5; no clear D gene. CDR1 and CDR2 (germline): SEHNR, FQNEAQ (reference sequence). Trimming removed 5 bases at V and 3 bases at J, with 4 bases between. This CDR3 has 11 amino acids. CDR3: CASSREETQYF. In DNA form, the CDR3 reads TGTGCCAGCAGCCGAGAAGAGACCCAGTACTTC.

The chain links TRBV18 to TRBJ2-1; D tentatively reads TRBD1 or TRBD2 (6 bases each). The CDR3 totals 13 residues. Germline V gene data show CDR1 as KGHSH and CDR2 as LQKENI. With 2 bases removed from V and 10 bases from J, the gap between germline ends came to 12 bases. This CDR3 is CASSPRGAQEQFF. CDR3 nucleotides: TGTGCCAGCTCACCAAGGGGGGCGCAAGAGCAGTTCTTC.

This rearrangement joins TRBV21-1 to TRBJ2-3. TRBV21-1 has pseudogene status. CDR3 length: 12 amino acids. The CDR3 protein is CASSKVEDTQYF. Here the CDR3 DNA reads TGTGCCAGCAGCAAAGTAGAAGATACGCAGTATTTT.

At least ten counts were recorded for this clonotype. The CDR3 sequence is CASSLRRSVDEQFF. The DNA of the CDR3 is TGTGCCAGCAGTTTGAGGAGGTCCGTGGATGAGCAGTTCTTC. The genes are TRBV12-3 or TRBV12-4 and TRBJ2-1; D may be TRBD2 (5 bases). With 3 bases removed from V and 8 bases from J, the gap between germline ends came to 14 bases. CDR3 size: 14 residues.

The J gene is TRBJ2-2, the V gene TRBV3-1; the match to TRBD1 covers 8 bases. This CDR3 contains 15 residues. Germline-derived CDR1 and CDR2 are LGHDT and YNNKEL (reference sequence). Losses at the gene ends were 5 bases for V and 2 bases for J; bases not matched to a gene: 4. The CDR3 sequence: CASSLDRVNTGELFF. The CDR3 DNA reads as TGTGCCAGCAGCTTGGACAGGGTAAACACCGGGGAGCTGTTTTTT.